The next 16 T cell receptor beta chains were all read from a single sample in a study of cytomegalovirus exposure and HLA in healthy donors. The primer mix had 60 Vbeta and 13 Jbeta primers. TCRdb keeps only in-frame clones here, not all; method: immunoSEQ multiplex PCR. Of about 130,000 clones listed, around 83% are singletons. Sequencing was carried out using PBMCs. All receptors come from a girl aged 2-10 years in good health and CMV-seronegative.

The CDR3: CASSGGSASGDTDTQYF. The CDR3 nucleotides read TGTGCCAGCTCGGGAGGGTCTGCTAGCGGGGACACAGATACGCAGTATTTT. The J gene is TRBJ2-3, the V gene TRBV19; 9 bases agree with TRBD2. CDR1 LNHDA and CDR2 SQIVND come from the germline V gene (reference sequence). The CDR3 is 17 amino acids. V lost 9 bases, J lost 2 bases, and 15 bases stayed unmatched.

The chain recombines TRBV7-3 with TRBJ2-5, with D possibly TRBD2 on 6 matching bases. This CDR3 is built from 13 residues. The V and J ends lost 9 bases and 5 bases respectively, with 16 bases between them. The V gene's germline CDR1 is SGHTA and CDR2 FQGTGA. The CDR3, as DNA: TGTGCCAGGCTGGCGGGGAAGTCGGAGACCCAGTACTTC. Its protein is CARLAGKSETQYF.

This clone was recorded once. The CDR3: CASGLWTGLGYEQYF. CDR3 DNA sequence: TGTGCTAGTGGTTTGTGGACAGGGCTGGGTTACGAGCAGTACTTC. The chain uses TRBV12-5 and TRBJ2-7; TRBD1 agrees at 8 bases. CDR3 size: 15 residues. J gave up 4 bases and V 2 bases, and 7 bases lay outside the gene matches. The germline CDR1 and CDR2 sequences are LGHNT and FRNRAP.

V is TRBV25-1 and J is TRBJ1-5; no clear D. Germline V CDR1 and CDR2: MGHDK, SYGVNS. The CDR3 consists of 14 residues. The V end lost 5 bases, the J end lost 1 base, and 9 bases lay between the germline ends. The CDR3 spells CASSPVLSNQPQHF. Written as DNA, the CDR3 is TGTGCCAGCAGTCCAGTCTTGAGCAATCAGCCCCAGCATTTT.

V and J are TRBV18 and TRBJ1-1; no clear D gene. The germline V gene has CDR1 KGHSH and CDR2 LQKENI. The CDR3 sequence is 11 residues long. V was trimmed by 7 bases and J by 8 bases, leaving 11 bases between them. Here the CDR3 DNA reads TGTGCCAGCTGGGCGGGAAACGAAGCTTTCTTT. Translation: CASWAGNEAFF.

The gene calls are TRBV4-1 and TRBJ2-5; 7 bases match TRBD2. Germline trimming cut 3 bases from V and 3 bases from J; bases unmatched to any gene: 4. The CDR3 is 14 residues long. Looked up from germline, CDR1 is MGHRA and CDR2 is YSYEKL. The CDR3 loop reads CASSQNGLEETQYF. The DNA of the CDR3 is TGCGCCAGCAGCCAGAATGGACTAGAAGAGACCCAGTACTTC.

This chain joins TRBV6-6 and TRBJ2-7; 7 nucleotides line up with TRBD1. There are 15 residues in the CDR3. CDR1 is MNHNY, CDR2 SVGAGI, per germline (reference sequence). J lost 3 bases, V lost 1 base, and 6 bases had no gene match. CDR3 amino acids: CASSYYETGVYEQYF. In DNA, the CDR3 is TGTGCCAGCAGTTACTACGAAACAGGGGTCTACGAGCAGTACTTC.

The chain recombines TRBV14 with TRBJ2-7, with 9 nucleotides matching TRBD1. Germline lookup yields CDR1 SGHDN and CDR2 FVKESK. The CDR3 covers 15 residues. The V segment lost 2 bases and the J segment 4 bases; nucleotides outside the gene matches: 6. The CDR3 reads CASSQPDRGRYEQYF. In nucleotides, the CDR3 is TGTGCCAGCAGCCAACCCGACAGGGGGAGATACGAGCAGTACTTC. Full variable domain (remainder filled in from reference TRBV14 and TRBJ2-7): EAGVTQFPSHSVIEKGQTVTLRCDPISGHDNLYWYRRVMGKEIKFLLHFVKESKQDESGMPNNRFLAERTGGTYSTLKVQPAELEDSGVYFCASSQPDRGRYEQYFGPGTRLTVT.

The chain is built from TRBV13 and TRBJ2-2; no reliable D call. The V end was cut by 5 bases, the J end by 11 bases, with 12 bases between. The CDR3 is 12 amino acids. Germline V gives CDR1 PRHDT, CDR2 FYEKMQ (reference sequence). The CDR3 DNA is TGTGCCAGCAGCCTGGGCCCAGGAGAGCTGTTTTTT. This gives the protein CASSLGPGELFF.

This clone has just one count. The CDR3 sequence is CASSPPGQGFLKDGYTF. The CDR3, as DNA: TGTGCCAGCAGTCCACCGGGACAGGGGTTTTTAAAGGATGGCTACACCTTC. The chain is built from TRBV27 and TRBJ1-2; 10 nucleotides line up with TRBD1. The V and J ends lost 5 bases and 6 bases, in that order; junction bases with no gene match: 15. Looked up from germline, CDR1 is MNHEY and CDR2 is SMNVEV (reference sequence). This CDR3 is 17 amino acids long.

CDR3 nucleotides: TGTGCCAGCAGTGACAGGGGTGACTACACCTTC. It codes for CASSDRGDYTF. The J gene is TRBJ1-2, the V gene TRBV2; possibly TRBD1 for D (6 bases). The ends were cut back, 3 bases at V and 10 bases at J, with 9 bases in the middle. CDR3 length: 11 residues. Germline V lookup: CDR1 SNHLY, CDR2 FYNNEI.

The CDR3 loop reads CASSQGHREKLFF. The CDR3 bases are TGTGCCAGCAGCCAGGGACATCGCGAAAAACTGTTTTTT. This chain joins TRBV7-9 and TRBJ1-4; maybe TRBD1 (6 bases). The CDR3 runs 13 residues. Germline V gives CDR1 SEHNR, CDR2 FQNEAQ (reference sequence). V was pared by 5 bases and J by 8 bases, with 12 bases between.

Only a few counts were recorded for this clone. V is TRBV27 and J is TRBJ2-1; 8 bases fit TRBD2. Per the germline V gene, CDR1 is MNHEY and CDR2 is SMNVEV (reference sequence). Losses at the gene ends were 6 bases for V and 2 bases for J; bases not matched to a gene: 9. There are 16 residues in the CDR3. CDR3 nucleotide sequence: TGTGCCAGCAGATCGGAAGCGGGGGTTACCTACAATGAGCAGTTCTTC. Protein: CASRSEAGVTYNEQFF.

The rearrangement uses TRBV6-5 and TRBJ1-1, with a weak D call TRBD1 (6 bases). The ends were cut back, 6 bases at V and 1 base at J, with 15 bases in the middle. CDR1 is MNHEY and CDR2 is SVGAGI in the germline V gene. The CDR3 runs 15 residues. CDR3 DNA: TGTGCCAGCAGGTCCACAGGGTTTGGGAACACTGAAGCTTTCTTT. Protein product: CASRSTGFGNTEAFF.

This chain's CDR3 is CATSGLSGSVPGELFF. As DNA, the CDR3 is TGTGCCACCTCGGGACTGAGCGGGAGCGTCCCCGGGGAGCTGTTTTTT. This chain links TRBV7-8 with TRBJ2-2, with TRBD2 matching over 8 bases. The V gene end was trimmed by 10 bases and the J gene end by 6 bases; junction bases not matched to a gene: 16. Germline CDR1 and CDR2: SGHVS and FQNEAQ. This CDR3 is 16 amino acids long. Supplemented by reference TRBV7-8 and TRBJ2-2, the full variable domain reads GAGVSQSPRYKVAKRGQDVALRCDPISGHVSLFWYQQALGQGPEFLTYFQNEAQLDKSGLPSDRFFAERPEGSVSTLKIQRTQQEDSAVYLCATSGLSGSVPGELFFGEGSRLTVL.

This clone was seen once. The chain uses TRBV5-4 and TRBJ1-2; no reliable D call. CDR3 size: 13 residues. V shed 2 bases and J shed 3 bases, with 8 bases lying between them. From germline, CDR1 is SGHNT and CDR2 YYREEE (reference sequence). This CDR3 reads CASSLRTDYGYTF. DNA for the CDR3: TGTGCCAGCAGCTTAAGGACTGACTATGGCTACACCTTC.